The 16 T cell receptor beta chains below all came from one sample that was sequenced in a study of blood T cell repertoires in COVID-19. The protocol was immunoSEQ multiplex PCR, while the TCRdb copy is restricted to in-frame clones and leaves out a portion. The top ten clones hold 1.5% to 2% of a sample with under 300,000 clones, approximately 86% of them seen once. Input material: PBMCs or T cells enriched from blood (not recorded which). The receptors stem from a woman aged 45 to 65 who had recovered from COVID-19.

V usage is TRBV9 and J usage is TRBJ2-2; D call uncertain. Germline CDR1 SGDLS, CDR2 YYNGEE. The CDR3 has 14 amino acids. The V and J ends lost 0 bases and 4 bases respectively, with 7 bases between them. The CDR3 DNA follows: TGTGCCAGCAGCGTAGATCTACCCACCGGGGAGCTGTTTTTT. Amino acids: CASSVDLPTGELFF.

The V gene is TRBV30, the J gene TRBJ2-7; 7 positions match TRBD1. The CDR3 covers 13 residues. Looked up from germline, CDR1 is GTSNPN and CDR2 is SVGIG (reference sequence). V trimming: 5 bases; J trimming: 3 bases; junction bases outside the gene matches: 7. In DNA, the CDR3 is TGTGCCTGGTCCGGGACAGTACTCTACGAGCAGTACTTC. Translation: CAWSGTVLYEQYF.

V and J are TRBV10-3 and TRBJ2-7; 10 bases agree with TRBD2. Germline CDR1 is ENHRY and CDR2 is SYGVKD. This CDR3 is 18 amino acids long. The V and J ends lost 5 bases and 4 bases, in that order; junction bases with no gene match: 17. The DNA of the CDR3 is TGTGCCATCAGTCCTTATACAGGGAGGCTAGCGGGAGAATACGAGCAGTACTTC. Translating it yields CAISPYTGRLAGEYEQYF.

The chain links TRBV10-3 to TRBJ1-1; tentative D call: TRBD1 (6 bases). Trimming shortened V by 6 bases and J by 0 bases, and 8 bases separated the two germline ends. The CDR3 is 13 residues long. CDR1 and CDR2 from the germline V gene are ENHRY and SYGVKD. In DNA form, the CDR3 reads TGTGCCATCAGGACAGGAGTGAACACTGAAGCTTTCTTT. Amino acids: CAIRTGVNTEAFF.

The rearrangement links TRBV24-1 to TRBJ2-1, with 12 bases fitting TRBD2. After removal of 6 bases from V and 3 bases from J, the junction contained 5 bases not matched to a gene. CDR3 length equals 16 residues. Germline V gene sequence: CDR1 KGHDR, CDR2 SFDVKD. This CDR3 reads CATSSTSGRNYNEQFF. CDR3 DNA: TGTGCCACCAGTAGCACTAGCGGGAGGAACTACAATGAGCAGTTCTTC.

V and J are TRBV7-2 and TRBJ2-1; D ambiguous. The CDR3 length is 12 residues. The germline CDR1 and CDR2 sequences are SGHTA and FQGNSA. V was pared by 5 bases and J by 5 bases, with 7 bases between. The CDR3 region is CASSSKNNEQFF. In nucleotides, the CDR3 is TGTGCCAGCAGCAGCAAGAACAATGAGCAGTTCTTC.

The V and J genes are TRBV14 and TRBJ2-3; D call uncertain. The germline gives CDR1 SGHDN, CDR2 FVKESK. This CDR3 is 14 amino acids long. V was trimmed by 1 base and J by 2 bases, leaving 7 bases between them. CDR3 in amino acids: CASSQVSSTDTQYF. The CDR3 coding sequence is TGTGCCAGCAGCCAAGTATCGTCCACAGATACGCAGTATTTT.

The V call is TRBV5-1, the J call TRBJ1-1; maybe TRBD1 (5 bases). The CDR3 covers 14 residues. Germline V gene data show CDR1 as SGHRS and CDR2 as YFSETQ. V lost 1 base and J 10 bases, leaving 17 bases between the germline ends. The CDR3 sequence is CASSLSYQARVAFF. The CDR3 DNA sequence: TGCGCCAGCAGCTTGTCTTACCAGGCCAGGGTAGCTTTCTTT.

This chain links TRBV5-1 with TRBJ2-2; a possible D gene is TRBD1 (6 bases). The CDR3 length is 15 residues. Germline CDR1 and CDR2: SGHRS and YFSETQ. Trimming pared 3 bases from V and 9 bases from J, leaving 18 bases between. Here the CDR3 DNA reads TGCGCCAGCAGCTCAAACTCGAACGGACAGTGGGAGCTGTTTTTT. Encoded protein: CASSSNSNGQWELFF.

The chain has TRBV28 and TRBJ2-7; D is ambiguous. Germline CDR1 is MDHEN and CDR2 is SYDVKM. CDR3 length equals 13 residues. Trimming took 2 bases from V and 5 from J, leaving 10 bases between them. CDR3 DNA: TGTGCCAGCAGTTTAATCGAGCCCGACGAGCAGTACTTC. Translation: CASSLIEPDEQYF.

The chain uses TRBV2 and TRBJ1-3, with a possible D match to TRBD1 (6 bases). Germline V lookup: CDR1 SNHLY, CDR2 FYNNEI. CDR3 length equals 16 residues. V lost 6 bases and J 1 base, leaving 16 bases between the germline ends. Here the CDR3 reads CASSATGPHSGNTIYF. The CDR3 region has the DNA TGTGCCAGCAGCGCTACAGGGCCCCATTCTGGAAACACCATATATTTT.

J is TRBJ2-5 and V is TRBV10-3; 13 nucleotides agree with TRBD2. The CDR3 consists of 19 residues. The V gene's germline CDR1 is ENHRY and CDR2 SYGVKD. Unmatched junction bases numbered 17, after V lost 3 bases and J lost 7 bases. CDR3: CAISDGTSGTGGTRLTQYF. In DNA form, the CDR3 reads TGTGCCATCAGTGATGGGACTAGCGGGACCGGTGGGACCAGGTTGACCCAGTACTTC.

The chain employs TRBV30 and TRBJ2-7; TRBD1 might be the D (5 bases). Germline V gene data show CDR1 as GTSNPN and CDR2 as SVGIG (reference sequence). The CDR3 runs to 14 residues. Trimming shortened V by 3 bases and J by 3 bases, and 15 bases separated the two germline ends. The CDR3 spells CAWRPVTGYYEQYF. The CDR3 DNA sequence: TGTGCCTGGAGACCAGTAACAGGCTACTACGAGCAGTACTTC.

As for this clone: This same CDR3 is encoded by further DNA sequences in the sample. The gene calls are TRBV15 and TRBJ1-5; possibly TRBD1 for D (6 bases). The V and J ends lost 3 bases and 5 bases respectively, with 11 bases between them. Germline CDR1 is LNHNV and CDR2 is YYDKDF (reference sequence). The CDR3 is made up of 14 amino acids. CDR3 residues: CATSRETGDQPQHF. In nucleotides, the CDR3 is TGTGCCACCAGCAGGGAGACAGGTGATCAGCCCCAGCATTTT.

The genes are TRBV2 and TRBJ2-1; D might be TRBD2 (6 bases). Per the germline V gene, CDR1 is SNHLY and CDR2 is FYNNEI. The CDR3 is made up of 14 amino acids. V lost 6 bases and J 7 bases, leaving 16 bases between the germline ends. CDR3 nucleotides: TGTGCCAGCAGGGTGGAGGGAGCGAGGAATGAGCAGTTCTTC. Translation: CASRVEGARNEQFF.

CDR3 in DNA: TGTGCCAGCAGCCCGCCGGGGACAGGTAAAGCTTTCTTT. Translated: CASSPPGTGKAFF. This chain links TRBV7-9 with TRBJ1-1; 8 positions agree with TRBD1. CDR1 is SEHNR, CDR2 FQNEAQ, per germline (reference sequence). This CDR3 contains 13 residues. Trimming took 5 bases from V and 9 from J; bases not matched to a gene: 8.